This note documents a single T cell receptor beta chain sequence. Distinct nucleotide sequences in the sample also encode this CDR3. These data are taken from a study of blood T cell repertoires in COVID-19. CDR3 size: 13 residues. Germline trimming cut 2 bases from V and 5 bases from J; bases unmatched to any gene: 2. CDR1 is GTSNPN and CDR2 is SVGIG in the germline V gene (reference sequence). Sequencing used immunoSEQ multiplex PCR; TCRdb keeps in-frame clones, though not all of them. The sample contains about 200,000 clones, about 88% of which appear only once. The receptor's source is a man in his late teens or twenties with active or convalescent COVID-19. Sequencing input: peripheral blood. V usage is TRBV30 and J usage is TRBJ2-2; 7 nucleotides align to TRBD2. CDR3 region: CAWSLGGTGELFF. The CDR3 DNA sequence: TGTGCCTGGAGTCTGGGGGGGACCGGGGAGCTGTTTTTT. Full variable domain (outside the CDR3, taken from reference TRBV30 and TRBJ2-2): SQTIHQWPATLVQPVGSPLSLECTVEGTSNPNLYWYRQAAGRGLQLLFYSVGIGQISSEVPQNLSASRPQDRQFILSSKKLLLSDSGFYLCAWSLGGTGELFFGEGSRLTVL.